Listed below are T cell receptor beta chains from one sample, sequenced in a study of Graves' ophthalmopathy and Graves' hyperthyroidism. In TCRdb, the multiplex PCR reads were re-called with MiXCR into one record per CDR3 protein. The sample shows around 1,000,000 distinct CDR3 sequences, 35% to 40% of them seen only once. Sequencing was done on a sample of peripheral blood or thyroid tissue (not recorded which). Every receptor here comes from an adult man with Graves' hyperthyroidism. CDR3s include the opening cysteine and the closing phenylalanine or tryptophan. A D gene is named only where the DNA matches it firmly. Size is omitted from some rows. Given values are once, few, many or a class for expanded clones.

clone_size,d_call,v_call,j_call,cdr3_aa,cdr3_nt
NA,TRBD2,TRBV20-1,TRBJ2-7,CSALGTSGRAKFYEQYF,TGCAGTGCCCTAGGTACTAGCGGGAGGGCCAAATTTTACGAGCAGTACTTC
NA,NA,TRBV12-3/TRBV12-4,TRBJ1-4,CASSYVRGRGTGEKLFF,TGTGCCAGCAGTTACGTCCGGGGCAGAGGGACGGGTGAAAAACTTTTTTTT
NA,NA,TRBV6-2/TRBV6-3,TRBJ2-2,CASLHQNTGELSW,TGTGCCAGCTTACATCAGAACACCGGGGAGCTGTCTTGG
NA,TRBD1,TRBV10-2,TRBJ1-2,CASSEPDRVLEGYTF,TGCGCCAGCAGTGAGCCGGACAGGGTATTAGAAGGCTACACCTTC
NA,NA,TRBV2,TRBJ2-5,CASSPTDTQETQYF,TGTGCCAGCTCACCAACGGACACACAAGAGACCCAGTACTTC
many,NA,TRBV19,TRBJ2-7,CASSPPRRDGHYEQYF,TGTGCCAGTAGTCCGCCCCGCCGGGACGGCCACTACGAGCAGTACTTC
NA,NA,TRBV6-5,TRBJ1-2,CASRTGTRGVGYTF,TGTGCCAGCAGAACCGGGACAAGGGGCGTCGGCTACACCTTC
many,NA,TRBV7-9,TRBJ1-2,CASSQSIAYGYTF,TGTGCCAGCAGCCAATCTATAGCGTATGGCTACACCTTC
NA,TRBD2,TRBV10-3,TRBJ2-2,CASSYRTSGGYTGELFF,TGTGCCAGCAGTTACCGGACTAGCGGGGGGTACACCGGGGAGCTGTTTTTT
few,TRBD1,TRBV20-1,TRBJ1-6,CSAQDRGRSNQPLHF,TGCAGTGCACAAGACAGGGGGCGAAGCAATCAGCCCCTCCACTTT
NA,TRBD1,TRBV9,TRBJ1-2,CASSVGQGLIRSGYTF,TGTGCCAGCAGCGTTGGACAGGGGCTAATTAGGAGTGGCTACACCTTC
NA,NA,TRBV5-1,TRBJ2-5,CASKGALVLAETQYF,TGCGCCAGCAAGGGGGCCCTGGTGCTAGCGGAGACCCAGTACTTC
many,NA,TRBV20-1,TRBJ2-7,CSAVLPGSYEQYF,TGCAGTGCTGTCCTTCCAGGATCCTACGAGCAGTACTTC
many,NA,TRBV7-9,TRBJ2-7,CASSLEAVRSYEQYF,TGTGCCAGCAGCTTAGAAGCGGTGAGGTCCTACGAGCAGTACTTC
NA,NA,TRBV18,TRBJ1-1,CASSPPSVTEAFF,TGTGCCAGCTCACCGCCAAGTGTGACTGAAGCTTTCTTT
many,NA,TRBV7-8,TRBJ2-7,CASQTGIPPYEQYF,TGTGCCAGCCAAACAGGTATCCCCCCCTACGAGCAGTACTTC
NA,NA,TRBV6-5,TRBJ2-7,CASGRQERYEQYF,TGTGCCAGCGGACGACAGGAACGCTACGAGCAGTACTTC
few,NA,TRBV3-1,TRBJ1-5,CASSQRTLNQPQHF,TGTGCCAGCAGCCAAAGGACACTAAATCAGCCCCAGCATTTT